Listed here are 15 T cell receptor beta chains from one sample, sequenced in a study of blood T cell repertoires in COVID-19. Profiled with immunoSEQ multiplex PCR; TCRdb holds only in-frame clones, not every one. The sample has under 200,000 clones, around four fifths seen once. The specimen was PBMCs or T cells enriched from blood (not recorded which). The source of these receptors is a middle-aged man who had recovered from COVID-19.

This clone occurred a few times. J is TRBJ2-3 and V is TRBV2, with D uncertain. CDR1 and CDR2 from the germline V gene are SNHLY and FYNNEI. The CDR3 runs 15 residues. Trimming removed 2 bases from V and 8 bases from J, with 17 bases in between. CDR3 DNA sequence: TGTGCCAGCAGTGAAAACTCACTCCTCCTAGTTACGCAGTATTTT. Translated, it gives CASSENSLLLVTQYF.

This clone was seen only a few times. The chain recombines TRBV6-1 with TRBJ2-3; D is uncertain. The CDR3 consists of 16 residues. Germline-derived CDR1 and CDR2 are MNHNS and SASEGT. Trimming took 0 bases from V and 0 from J, leaving 10 bases between them. In DNA form, the CDR3 reads TGTGCCAGCAGTGAAGCGCGACACCTTAGCACAGATACGCAGTATTTT. Its translation is CASSEARHLSTDTQYF.

The genes are TRBV28 and TRBJ2-3; D may be TRBD2 (6 bases). The V and J ends lost 2 bases and 2 bases respectively, with 14 bases between them. The CDR3 loop spans 16 amino acids. The germline V gene encodes CDR1 MDHEN and CDR2 SYDVKM. CDR3 DNA sequence: TGTGCCAGCAGTTTAACTGGCGGGGCTAACACAGATACGCAGTATTTT. This sequence encodes CASSLTGGANTDTQYF.

The chain carries TRBV19 and TRBJ2-7; D is perhaps TRBD2 (5 bases). This CDR3 has 14 residues. CDR1 is LNHDA, CDR2 SQIVND, per germline (reference sequence). The V gene lost 5 bases and the J gene lost 2 bases, with 13 bases spanning the gap. The CDR3 loop is CASSLPGRAYEQYF. CDR3 nucleotides: TGTGCCAGTAGTCTCCCCGGGCGGGCCTACGAGCAGTACTTC.

The chain uses TRBV7-9 and TRBJ2-3, with D possibly being TRBD2 (6 bases). This CDR3 has 17 amino acids. The germline V and J ends were trimmed by 2 bases and 1 base, with 16 bases remaining between them. Germline V lookup: CDR1 SEHNR, CDR2 FQNEAQ (reference sequence). CDR3 amino acids: CASSLSFRGSGTDTQYF. CDR3 nucleotide sequence: TGTGCCAGCAGCTTATCTTTTCGGGGGTCGGGCACAGATACGCAGTATTTT. Complete variable domain (other parts from reference TRBV7-9 and TRBJ2-3): DTGVSQNPRHKITKRGQNVTFRCDPISEHNRLYWYRQTLGQGPEFLTYFQNEAQLEKSRLLSDRFSAERPKGSFSTLEIQRTEQGDSAMYLCASSLSFRGSGTDTQYFGPGTRLTVL.

The chain has TRBV6-5 and TRBJ2-7, with TRBD1 identical over 7 bases. The ends lost 5 bases at V and 2 bases at J; junction bases unmatched: 6. CDR1 is MNHEY, CDR2 SVGAGI, per germline. CDR3 length: 14 residues. CDR3 nucleotide sequence: TGTGCCAGCAGTCCAGGGGGATATACCTACGAGCAGTACTTC. Its translation: CASSPGGYTYEQYF.

Only a few counts were recorded for this clone. This chain joins TRBV5-1 and TRBJ1-1, with TRBD1 matching 8 bases. Looked up from germline, CDR1 is SGHRS and CDR2 is YFSETQ. V lost 4 bases, J lost 1 base, and 6 bases stayed unmatched. This CDR3 region has 15 residues. The CDR3 here is CASSDPGQANTEAFF. CDR3 bases: TGCGCCAGCAGCGACCCGGGACAGGCGAACACTGAAGCTTTCTTT.

The genes are TRBV10-3 and TRBJ1-1; D is perhaps TRBD1 (5 bases). The germline V and J ends were trimmed by 4 bases and 4 bases, with 16 bases remaining between them. The germline V gene has CDR1 ENHRY and CDR2 SYGVKD. The CDR3 covers 15 residues. The CDR3 reads CAISVGIGVATEAFF. CDR3 DNA sequence: TGTGCCATCAGTGTCGGTATAGGGGTAGCCACTGAAGCTTTCTTT.

V is TRBV3-1 (or the pseudogene TRBV3-2) and J is TRBJ1-1, with a possible D match to TRBD1 (5 bases). V dropped 3 bases and J dropped 6 bases, with 11 bases sitting between them. Germline V gene sequence: CDR1 LGHDT, CDR2 YNNKEL (reference sequence). This CDR3 contains 13 residues. CDR3: CASSQWTQAEAFF. CDR3 bases: TGTGCCAGCAGCCAGTGGACACAGGCTGAAGCTTTCTTT.

This rearrangement joins TRBV5-1 to TRBJ1-1; tentative D call: TRBD1 (6 bases). CDR3 length: 13 amino acids. Germline CDR1 SGHRS, CDR2 YFSETQ. Trimming removed 5 bases from V and 5 bases from J, with 13 bases in between. CDR3: CASRSGVGTEAFF. The CDR3 region has the DNA TGCGCCAGCAGGTCAGGGGTCGGGACTGAAGCTTTCTTT.

This clone was seen only a few times. V is TRBV2 and J is TRBJ1-3; D might be TRBD1 (5 bases). Between the trimmed V and J ends, which lost 3 bases and 0 bases, there was a span of 9 bases. There are 15 residues in the CDR3. CDR1 is SNHLY, CDR2 FYNNEI, per germline. The DNA for the CDR3 is TGTGCCAGCAGTGAGCGACAGAGCTCTGGAAACACCATATATTTT. This codes for CASSERQSSGNTIYF.

The V call is TRBV11-3, the J call TRBJ2-7; the D gene is possibly TRBD2 (6 bases). The CDR3 length is 16 residues. V was cut by 7 bases and J by 5 bases, with 24 bases left in between. Germline loops: CDR1 SGHNT, CDR2 YENEEA. The CDR3 DNA is TGTGCCAGCACCGGCGAACCTCTGAGCGGGTCCAACGAGCAGTACTTC. Protein sequence: CASTGEPLSGSNEQYF.

This clone was found once. This chain links TRBV2 with TRBJ2-5, with TRBD1 identical over 8 bases. Germline lookup yields CDR1 SNHLY and CDR2 FYNNEI. This CDR3 contains 14 residues. J was trimmed by 5 bases and V by 4 bases; bases with no gene match: 6. CDR3 nucleotides: TGTGCCAGCAGTGGGAACAGGGGGAGGGAGACCCAGTACTTC. This sequence encodes CASSGNRGRETQYF.

The chain combines TRBV5-5 with TRBJ2-5, with a weak D call TRBD1 (6 bases). Between the trimmed V and J ends, which lost 4 bases and 4 bases, there was a span of 20 bases. Germline V gives CDR1 SGHKS, CDR2 YYEKEE (reference sequence). This CDR3 has 16 residues. CDR3 region: CASSNPILTGRETQYF. The CDR3 DNA reads TGTGCCAGCAGCAACCCCATTTTGACAGGACGAGAGACCCAGTACTTC.

Details on this clone: At one of its ends the junction is not consistent with the germline gene, which may arise from a read error. This chain joins TRBV7-9 and TRBJ2-5, with TRBD2 as a possible D gene (5 bases). Germline V gene data show CDR1 as SEHNR and CDR2 as FQNEAQ (reference sequence). The CDR3 is 12 residues long. The CDR3 DNA follows: TGTGCCAGCAGCTTAGTGCCTAGCCCAGGAGACTTC. Its translation: CASSLVPSPGDF.